This passage covers 24 T cell receptor beta chains from one sample sequenced in a study of shared clonotypes between healthy human individuals. Sequenced by immunoSEQ multiplex PCR; TCRdb stores in-frame clones only, minus some. The sample carries approximately 980,000 clones, 60% to 85% recorded once. Sequencing was performed on memory CD4+ T cells sorted from blood. Subset of the sample: CD45RA-negative fraction. The receptors stem from a man in his late teens or twenties in good health.

The rearrangement joins TRBV28 to TRBJ1-6; the D is unclear. The germline V and J ends were trimmed by 3 bases and 2 bases, with 8 bases remaining between them. Germline CDR1 is MDHEN and CDR2 is SYDVKM. This CDR3 region has 15 residues. In DNA, the CDR3 is TGTGCCAGCAGTTTTGAGAGCGCCTATAATTCACCCCTCCACTTT. Translated, it gives CASSFESAYNSPLHF.

As concerns this clone: Different DNA sequences within this sample yield the same CDR3. This rearrangement joins TRBV19 to TRBJ1-1; perhaps TRBD1 as D (5 bases). V lost 1 base, J lost 0 bases, and 9 bases lay in between. This CDR3 spans 15 amino acids. From germline, CDR1 is LNHDA and CDR2 SQIVND (reference sequence). The CDR3 region has the DNA TGTGCCAGTAGTATAGGGGGCACCCTGAACACTGAAGCTTTCTTT. It is translated as CASSIGGTLNTEAFF.

The chain combines TRBV15 with TRBJ1-5; no firm D call. The CDR3 runs to 15 residues. Trimming took off 0 bases at V and 4 bases at J, with 10 bases between the two ends. Germline V lookup: CDR1 LNHNV, CDR2 YYDKDF (reference sequence). In DNA, the CDR3 is TGTGCCACCAGCAGAGACACGGGTCCTAATCAGCCCCAGCATTTT. As protein: CATSRDTGPNQPQHF. The whole variable domain, remainder taken from reference TRBV15 and TRBJ1-5, is DAMVIQNPRYQVTQFGKPVTLSCSQTLNHNVMYWYQQKSSQAPKLLFHYYDKDFNNEADTPDNFQSRRPNTSFCFLDIRSPGLGDTAMYLCATSRDTGPNQPQHFGDGTRLSIL.

This clone was seen many times. This chain connects TRBV18 to TRBJ2-7; the match to TRBD2 covers 7 bases. The J segment lost 5 bases and the V segment lost 1 base, leaving 5 bases of the junction unmatched. Germline values: CDR1 KGHSH, CDR2 LQKENI. The CDR3 sequence is 14 residues long. CDR3 residues: CASSPRGRNDEQYF. CDR3 DNA sequence: TGTGCCAGCTCACCACGCGGGAGAAACGACGAGCAGTACTTC. The whole variable domain, filled in from reference TRBV18 and TRBJ2-7, reads NAGVMQNPRHLVRRRGQEARLRCSPMKGHSHVYWYRQLPEEGLKFMVYLQKENIIDESGMPKERFSAEFPKEGPSILRIQQVVRGDSAAYFCASSPRGRNDEQYFGPGTRLTVT.

This clone was picked up one time. The sample contains more than one DNA sequence encoding this CDR3. The J gene is TRBJ1-2, the V gene TRBV6-5, with 8 bases lining up with TRBD1. The V and J ends lost 2 bases and 4 bases, in that order; junction bases with no gene match: 3. Germline V lookup: CDR1 MNHEY, CDR2 SVGAGI. The CDR3 spans 14 residues. The DNA for the CDR3 is TGTGCCAGCAGTTACGGGACAGGAACCTATGGCTACACCTTC. This sequence encodes CASSYGTGTYGYTF.

J is TRBJ1-4 and V is TRBV19; D might be TRBD1 (5 bases). The CDR3 is 16 residues long. CDR1 is LNHDA, CDR2 SQIVND, per germline (reference sequence). V dropped 7 bases and J dropped 4 bases, with 19 bases sitting between them. CDR3 bases: TGTGCCAGTAACATGGGGGGTCAGGGAGGTAATGAAAAACTGTTTTTT. Protein product: CASNMGGQGGNEKLFF.

V is TRBV6-1 and J is TRBJ2-2, with 9 bases aligning to TRBD1. Germline V lookup: CDR1 MNHNS, CDR2 SASEGT. Trimming at V came to 6 bases and at J to 9 bases, leaving 2 bases not matched to a gene. The CDR3 covers 12 residues. The CDR3 DNA reads TGTGCCAGCAGACAGGGGGCATGGGAGCTGTTTTTT. It codes for CASRQGAWELFF.

The chain links TRBV5-1 to TRBJ1-2; TRBD1 matches 11 bases. Germline lookup yields CDR1 SGHRS and CDR2 YFSETQ. This CDR3 spans 14 amino acids. V dropped 4 bases and J dropped 7; count of bases not matched to a gene: 6. CDR3 sequence: CASSPRTGGGGYTF. CDR3 nucleotide sequence: TGCGCCAGCAGCCCCCGGACAGGGGGCGGTGGCTACACCTTC.

This clone ranks as medium-sized (0.01 to 0.1%). The chain links TRBV7-3 to TRBJ1-1, with a weak D call TRBD1 (6 bases). This CDR3 region has 16 residues. CDR1 SGHTA and CDR2 FQGTGA come from the germline V gene. V lost 5 bases and J 0 bases, leaving 16 bases between the germline ends. CDR3 nucleotides: TGTGCCAGCAGCCCCCAACAGGGACTCTTGAACACTGAAGCTTTCTTT. Amino acids: CASSPQQGLLNTEAFF. Drawing the rest from reference TRBV7-3 and TRBJ1-1, the complete variable domain is GAGVSQTPSNKVTEKGKYVELRCDPISGHTALYWYRQSLGQGPEFLIYFQGTGAADDSGLPNDRFFAVRPEGSVSTLKIQRTERGDSAVYLCASSPQQGLLNTEAFFGQGTRLTVV.

About this clone itself: This specimen includes other DNA sequences encoding the same CDR3. The rearrangement joins TRBV15 to TRBJ2-7, with 11 bases matching TRBD1. The CDR3 contains 15 residues. The germline V gene has CDR1 LNHNV and CDR2 YYDKDF (reference sequence). J gave up 4 bases and V 2 bases, and 4 bases lay outside the gene matches. In nucleotides, the CDR3 is TGTGCCACCAGCAGATCTGGGACAGGGGGATACGAGCAGTACTTC. This codes for CATSRSGTGGYEQYF.

The rearrangement uses TRBV6-5 and TRBJ2-1; TRBD1 matches at 9 bases. CDR3 length: 16 residues. Germline V gene data show CDR1 as MNHEY and CDR2 as SVGAGI. The junction had 8 bases not matched to a gene; V was cut back by 4 bases and J by 4 bases. The CDR3 sequence: CASSFLDRGKYNEQFF. The CDR3 DNA is TGTGCCAGCAGTTTCCTCGACAGGGGGAAATACAATGAGCAGTTCTTC.

This chain uses TRBV4-1 with TRBJ1-2; D gene uncertain. The CDR3 runs to 14 residues. V was shortened by 1 base and J by 6 bases, with 12 bases between the two germline ends. The V gene's germline CDR1 is MGHRA and CDR2 YSYEKL. The CDR3 sequence is CASSQGQFRDGYTF. The CDR3 nucleotides read TGCGCCAGCAGCCAAGGTCAGTTTCGGGATGGCTACACCTTC.

The gene calls are TRBV4-2 and TRBJ2-7; D may be TRBD2 (5 bases). The CDR3 extends over 14 amino acids. Trimming pared 2 bases from V and 0 bases from J, leaving 8 bases between. Germline CDR1 LGHNA, CDR2 YNFKEQ. The CDR3 sequence: CASSQPAVSYEQYF. The CDR3 region has the DNA TGTGCCAGCAGCCAACCAGCGGTCTCCTACGAGCAGTACTTC.

A note on this clone: This specimen includes other DNA sequences encoding the same CDR3. The chain links TRBV25-1 to TRBJ2-2; D is undetermined. The CDR3 is 14 residues long. The germline gives CDR1 MGHDK, CDR2 SYGVNS. V was clipped by 3 bases and J by 3 bases, with 8 bases between them. The CDR3 nucleotides read TGTGCCAGCAGTGAGGGAAGCTACACCGGGGAGCTGTTTTTT. It codes for CASSEGSYTGELFF.

This rearrangement joins TRBV4-1 to TRBJ1-4; D possibly corresponds to TRBD1 (5 bases). The CDR3 has 14 amino acids. CDR1 MGHRA and CDR2 YSYEKL come from the germline V gene. The V end was cut by 7 bases, the J end by 11 bases, with 20 bases between. CDR3 protein: CASTPSQLDSKLFF. CDR3 DNA sequence: TGCGCCAGCACCCCTTCGCAATTAGACAGCAAACTGTTTTTT.

The V and J genes are TRBV28 and TRBJ1-5; 7 positions match TRBD1. CDR3 length equals 15 residues. Unmatched junction bases numbered 10, after V lost 7 bases and J lost 4 bases. Germline lookup yields CDR1 MDHEN and CDR2 SYDVKM. CDR3 residues: CASTFDGTANQPQHF. CDR3 nucleotides: TGTGCCAGCACCTTCGACGGGACAGCTAATCAGCCCCAGCATTTT. The full variable domain, its missing parts supplied by reference TRBV28 and TRBJ1-5, is DVKVTQSSRYLVKRTGEKVFLECVQDMDHENMFWYRQDPGLGLRLIYFSYDVKMKEKGDIPEGYSVSREKKERFSLILESASTNQTSMYLCASTFDGTANQPQHFGDGTRLSIL.

The chain has TRBV6-5 and TRBJ1-1; no reliable D call. This CDR3 has 15 amino acids. The germline gives CDR1 MNHEY, CDR2 SVGAGI. V lost 2 bases and J 3 bases, leaving 13 bases between the germline ends. CDR3 region: CASSYSLGFDTEAFF. The DNA of the CDR3 is TGTGCCAGCAGTTACAGCTTGGGATTCGACACTGAAGCTTTCTTT.

A few counts support this clone. The chain has TRBV7-6 and TRBJ2-3; 12 nucleotides align to TRBD2. V gave up 5 bases and J gave up 6 bases; unmatched junction bases: 9. The CDR3 covers 16 residues. CDR1 and CDR2 from the germline V gene are SGHVS and FNYEAQ. The CDR3 loop reads CASSHGASGRGDTQYF. CDR3 nucleotide sequence: TGTGCCAGCAGCCACGGGGCTAGCGGGAGGGGTGATACGCAGTATTTT. Full variable domain (remainder filled in from reference TRBV7-6 and TRBJ2-3): GAGVSQSPRYKVTKRGQDVALRCDPISGHVSLYWYRQALGQGPEFLTYFNYEAQQDKSGLPNDRFSAERPEGSISTLTIQRTEQRDSAMYRCASSHGASGRGDTQYFGPGTRLTVL.

This chain uses TRBV2 with TRBJ2-4, with no clear D. Germline-derived CDR1 and CDR2 are SNHLY and FYNNEI. V shed 3 bases and J shed 0 bases, with 12 bases lying between them. The CDR3 is 16 amino acids. CDR3 protein: CASSDLRAPAKNIQYF. CDR3 sequence (DNA): TGTGCCAGCAGTGACCTCCGGGCCCCAGCCAAAAACATTCAGTACTTC. The variable domain in full, with the rest retrieved from reference TRBV2 and TRBJ2-4, is EPEVTQTPSHQVTQMGQEVILRCVPISNHLYFYWYRQILGQKVEFLVSFYNNEISEKSEIFDDQFSVERPDGSNFTLKIRSTKLEDSAMYFCASSDLRAPAKNIQYFGAGTRLSVL.

V usage is TRBV5-1 and J usage is TRBJ1-1; D unclear. Germline V gene sequence: CDR1 SGHRS, CDR2 YFSETQ. V lost 7 bases and J lost 0, with 7 bases in between. The CDR3 is made up of 12 amino acids. The CDR3 nucleotides read TGCGCCAGCGGATGGGTGAACACTGAAGCTTTCTTT. Protein product: CASGWVNTEAFF. Together with reference TRBV5-1 and TRBJ1-1, the CDR3 gives the full variable domain: KAGVTQTPRYLIKTRGQQVTLSCSPISGHRSVSWYQQTPGQGLQFLFEYFSETQRNKGNFPGRFSGRQFSNSRSEMNVSTLELGDSALYLCASGWVNTEAFFGQGTRLTVV.

This clone was picked up one time. The sample has other DNA sequences that encode this CDR3 too. The chain combines TRBV5-1 with TRBJ2-7; 7 bases fit TRBD2. The CDR3 runs to 14 residues. CDR1 SGHRS and CDR2 YFSETQ come from the germline V gene. V gave up 3 bases and J gave up 2 bases; unmatched junction bases: 5. In DNA, the CDR3 is TGCGCCAGCAGCTCTAGCGGAGGGGCCTACGAGCAGTACTTC. Its protein is CASSSSGGAYEQYF.

V gene TRBV7-2 combines with J gene TRBJ1-1, with a possible D match to TRBD1 (5 bases). Trimming pared 5 bases from V and 3 bases from J, leaving 19 bases between. CDR3 size: 16 residues. Germline CDR1 SGHTA, CDR2 FQGNSA. DNA of the CDR3: TGTGCCAGCAGCCCAGGGCCAGGGCGAGGGGACACTGAAGCTTTCTTT. Protein sequence: CASSPGPGRGDTEAFF.

In regard to this clone: Other nucleotide sequences in the sample specify the same CDR3. The V and J genes are TRBV6-1 and TRBJ2-7; D is perhaps TRBD1 (6 bases). Per the germline V gene, CDR1 is MNHNS and CDR2 is SASEGT. Trimming stripped 7 bases from V and 5 bases from J, with 15 bases between. The CDR3 consists of 13 residues. CDR3 residues: CASTWGQRDEQYF. Here the CDR3 DNA reads TGTGCCAGCACGTGGGGGCAAAGAGACGAGCAGTACTTC.

The V and J genes are TRBV18 and TRBJ2-2; 10 bases match TRBD1. CDR3 size: 16 residues. The V gene's germline CDR1 is KGHSH and CDR2 LQKENI. V shed 3 bases and J 1 base; nucleotides not matched to a gene: 2. The CDR3 sequence is CASSPRDRGNTGELFF. The CDR3 bases are TGTGCCAGCTCACCCAGGGACAGGGGGAACACCGGGGAGCTGTTTTTT.